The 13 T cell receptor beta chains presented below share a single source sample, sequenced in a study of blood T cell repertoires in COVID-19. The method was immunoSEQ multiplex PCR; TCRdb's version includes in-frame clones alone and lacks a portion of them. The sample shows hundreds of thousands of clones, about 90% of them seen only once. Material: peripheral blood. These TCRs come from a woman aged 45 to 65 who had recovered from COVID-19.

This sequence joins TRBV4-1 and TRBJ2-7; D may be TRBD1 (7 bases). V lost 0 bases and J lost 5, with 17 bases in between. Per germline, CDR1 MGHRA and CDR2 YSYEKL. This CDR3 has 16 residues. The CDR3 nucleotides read TGCGCCAGCAGCCAAGATTCGGCAGGGGGACTGGACGAGCAGTACTTC. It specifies CASSQDSAGGLDEQYF.

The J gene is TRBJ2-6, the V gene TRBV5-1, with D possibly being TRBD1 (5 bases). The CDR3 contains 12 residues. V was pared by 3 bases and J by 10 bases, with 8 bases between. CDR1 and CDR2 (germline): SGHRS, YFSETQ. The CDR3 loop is CASSWTQNVLTF. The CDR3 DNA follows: TGCGCCAGCAGCTGGACACAGAACGTCCTGACTTTC.

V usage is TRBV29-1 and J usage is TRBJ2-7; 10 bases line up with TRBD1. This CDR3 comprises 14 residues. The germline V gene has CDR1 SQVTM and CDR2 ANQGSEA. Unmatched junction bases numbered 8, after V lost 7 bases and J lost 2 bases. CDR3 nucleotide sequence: TGCAGCGCTTGGGACAGGGGATCGACCTACGAGCAGTACTTC. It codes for CSAWDRGSTYEQYF.

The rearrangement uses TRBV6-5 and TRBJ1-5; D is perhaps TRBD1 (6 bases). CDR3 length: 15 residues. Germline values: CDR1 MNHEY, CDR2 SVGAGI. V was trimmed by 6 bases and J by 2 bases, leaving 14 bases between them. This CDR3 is CASRRGGIGNQPQHF. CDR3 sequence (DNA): TGTGCCAGCAGAAGAGGGGGAATTGGCAATCAGCCCCAGCATTTT.

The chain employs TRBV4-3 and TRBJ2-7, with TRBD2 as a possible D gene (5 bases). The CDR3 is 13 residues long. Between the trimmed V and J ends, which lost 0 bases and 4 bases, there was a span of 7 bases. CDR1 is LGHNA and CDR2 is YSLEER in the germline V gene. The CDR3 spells CASSQDLAYEQYF. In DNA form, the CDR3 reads TGCGCCAGCAGCCAAGATTTAGCGTACGAGCAGTACTTC.

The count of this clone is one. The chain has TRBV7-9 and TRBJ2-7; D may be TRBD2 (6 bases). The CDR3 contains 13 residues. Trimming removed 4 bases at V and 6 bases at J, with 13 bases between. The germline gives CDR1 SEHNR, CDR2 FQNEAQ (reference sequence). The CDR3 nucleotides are TGTGCCAGCAGCTCGGCGGGGATCTCCGAGCAGTACTTC. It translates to CASSSAGISEQYF.

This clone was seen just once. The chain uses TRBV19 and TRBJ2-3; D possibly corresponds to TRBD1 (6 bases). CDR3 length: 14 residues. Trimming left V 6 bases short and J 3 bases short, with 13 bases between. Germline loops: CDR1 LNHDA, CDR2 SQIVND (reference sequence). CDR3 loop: CASRTGSETDTQYF. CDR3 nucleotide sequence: TGTGCCAGTAGGACAGGTTCAGAAACAGATACGCAGTATTTT.

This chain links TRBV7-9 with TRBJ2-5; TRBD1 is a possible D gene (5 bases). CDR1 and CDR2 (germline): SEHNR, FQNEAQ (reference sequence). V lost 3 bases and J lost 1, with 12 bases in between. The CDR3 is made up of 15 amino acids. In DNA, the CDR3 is TGTGCCAGCAGCTTTCCCCGGACAACCCAAGAGACCCAGTACTTC. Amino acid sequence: CASSFPRTTQETQYF. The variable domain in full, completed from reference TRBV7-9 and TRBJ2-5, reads DTGVSQNPRHKITKRGQNVTFRCDPISEHNRLYWYRQTLGQGPEFLTYFQNEAQLEKSRLLSDRFSAERPKGSFSTLEIQRTEQGDSAMYLCASSFPRTTQETQYFGPGTRLLVL.

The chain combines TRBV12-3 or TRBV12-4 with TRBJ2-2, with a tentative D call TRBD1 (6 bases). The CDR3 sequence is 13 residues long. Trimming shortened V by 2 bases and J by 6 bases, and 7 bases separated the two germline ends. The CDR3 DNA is TGTGCCAGCAGTTTACAGGGGCCCGGGGAGCTGTTTTTT. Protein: CASSLQGPGELFF.

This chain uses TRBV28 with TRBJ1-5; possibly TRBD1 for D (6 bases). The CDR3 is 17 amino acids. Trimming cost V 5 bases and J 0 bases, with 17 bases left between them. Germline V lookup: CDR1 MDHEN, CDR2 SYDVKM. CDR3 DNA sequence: TGTGCCAGCAGTCCCACAGGGATCCAATATAGCAATCAGCCCCAGCATTTT. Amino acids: CASSPTGIQYSNQPQHF. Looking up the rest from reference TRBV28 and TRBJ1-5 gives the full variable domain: DVKVTQSSRYLVKRTGEKVFLECVQDMDHENMFWYRQDPGLGLRLIYFSYDVKMKEKGDIPEGYSVSREKKERFSLILESASTNQTSMYLCASSPTGIQYSNQPQHFGDGTRLSIL.

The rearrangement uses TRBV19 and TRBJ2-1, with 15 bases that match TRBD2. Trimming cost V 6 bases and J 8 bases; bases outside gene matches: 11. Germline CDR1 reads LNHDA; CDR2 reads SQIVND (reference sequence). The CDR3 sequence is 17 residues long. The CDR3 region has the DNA TGTGCCAGTAGACGCGGACTAGCGGGAGGGCCCGGCGATGAGCAGTTCTTC. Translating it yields CASRRGLAGGPGDEQFF.

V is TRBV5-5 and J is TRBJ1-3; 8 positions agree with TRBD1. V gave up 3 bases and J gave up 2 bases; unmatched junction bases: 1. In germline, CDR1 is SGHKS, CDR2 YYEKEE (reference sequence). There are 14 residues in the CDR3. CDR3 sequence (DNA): TGTGCCAGCAGCTCGGACAGGGCTGGAAACACCATATATTTT. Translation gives CASSSDRAGNTIYF.

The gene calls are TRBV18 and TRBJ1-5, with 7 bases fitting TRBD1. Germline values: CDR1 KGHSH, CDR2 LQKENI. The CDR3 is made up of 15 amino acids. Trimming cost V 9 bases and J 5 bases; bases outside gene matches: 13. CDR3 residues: CASSTTGNNYQPQHF. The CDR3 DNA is TGTGCCAGTTCAACGACAGGGAATAATTATCAGCCCCAGCATTTT.